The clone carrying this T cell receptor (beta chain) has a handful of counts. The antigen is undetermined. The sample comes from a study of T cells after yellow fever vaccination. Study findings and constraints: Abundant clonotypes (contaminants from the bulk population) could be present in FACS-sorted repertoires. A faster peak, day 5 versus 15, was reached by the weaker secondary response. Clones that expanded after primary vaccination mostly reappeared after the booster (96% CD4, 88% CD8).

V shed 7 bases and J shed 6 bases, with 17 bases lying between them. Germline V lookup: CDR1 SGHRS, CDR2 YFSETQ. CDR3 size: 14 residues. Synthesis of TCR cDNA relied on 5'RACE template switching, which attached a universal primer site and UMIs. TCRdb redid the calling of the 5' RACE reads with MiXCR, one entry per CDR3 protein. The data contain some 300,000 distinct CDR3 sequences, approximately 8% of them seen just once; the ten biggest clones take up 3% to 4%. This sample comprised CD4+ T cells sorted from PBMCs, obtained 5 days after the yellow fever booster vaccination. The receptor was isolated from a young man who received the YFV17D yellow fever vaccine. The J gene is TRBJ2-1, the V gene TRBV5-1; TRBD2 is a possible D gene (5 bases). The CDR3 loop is CASRDLLEGNEQFF. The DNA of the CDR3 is TGCGCCAGCCGTGACCTACTTGAGGGCAATGAGCAGTTCTTC.